The rows below give T cell receptor beta chains drawn from one sample of a study of blood T cell repertoires in COVID-19. Produced via immunoSEQ multiplex PCR; TCRdb's table is partial and in-frame only. The data show 110,000 or so clones, 80% to 90% seen once. Specimen: peripheral blood. The source of these receptors is a man between 70 and 80 years old with active or convalescent COVID-19. Both conserved end residues are part of each CDR3.

CDR3: CASSDGPQAGYEQYF
V: TRBV6-4
J: TRBJ2-7

CDR3: CASRETGTGVIGDTQYF
V: TRBV3-1/TRBV3-2
J: TRBJ2-3

CDR3: CASSQEAETSGRTDTQYF
V: TRBV4-1
J: TRBJ2-3

CDR3: CASSRSGDEKLFF
V: TRBV7-9
J: TRBJ1-4

CDR3: CASSSGTGYGANVLTF
V: TRBV5-4
J: TRBJ2-6

CDR3: CASSPPIENTEAFF
V: TRBV18
J: TRBJ1-1

CDR3: CASSFAGGYYEQYF
V: TRBV28
J: TRBJ2-7

CDR3: CASSIQVNTEAFF
V: TRBV19
J: TRBJ1-1

CDR3: CASSPHVQFYNEQFF
V: TRBV4-1
J: TRBJ2-1

CDR3: CASSFKGNGYTF
V: TRBV28
J: TRBJ1-2

CDR3: CATSSQGGRIHEQFF
V: TRBV15
J: TRBJ2-1

CDR3: CASSRGQGKLFF
V: TRBV12-3/TRBV12-4
J: TRBJ1-4

CDR3: CASSSQRDRGYEQYF
V: TRBV5-1
J: TRBJ2-7

CDR3: CASSYSKGQGRYEQYF
V: TRBV6-2/TRBV6-3
J: TRBJ2-7

CDR3: CASSSPGSLANEQFF
V: TRBV5-4
J: TRBJ2-1

CDR3: CASSPTPAGVEQYF
V: TRBV11-2
J: TRBJ2-7

CDR3: CASSLPGLVWFF
V: TRBV7-2
J: TRBJ2-1

CDR3: CASSLESRQGYEQYF
V: TRBV5-1
J: TRBJ2-7

CDR3: CASSFSGGSNQPQHF
V: TRBV27
J: TRBJ1-5

CDR3: CASSSIAGGTQYF
V: TRBV3-1/TRBV3-2
J: TRBJ2-3

CDR3: CASSSTVSRGPVYEQYF
V: TRBV3-1/TRBV3-2
J: TRBJ2-7

CDR3: CASSLGRTVNEQFF
V: TRBV7-9
J: TRBJ2-1

CDR3: CASSTTGDLSGKLFF
V: TRBV28
J: TRBJ1-4

CDR3: CASSGNYDEQFF
V: TRBV5-1
J: TRBJ2-1

CDR3: CASSPGGTKGTQYF
V: TRBV9
J: TRBJ2-5

CDR3: CAWSGRGYGNIQYF
V: TRBV30
J: TRBJ2-4

CDR3: CASSTEGTQYF
V: TRBV19
J: TRBJ2-5

CDR3: CASSLGLAGGVGNEQFF
V: TRBV5-1
J: TRBJ2-1

CDR3: CASSLGLSGNTIYF
V: TRBV5-1
J: TRBJ1-3

CDR3: CSVEGKTGLVNTEAFF
V: TRBV29-1
J: TRBJ1-1